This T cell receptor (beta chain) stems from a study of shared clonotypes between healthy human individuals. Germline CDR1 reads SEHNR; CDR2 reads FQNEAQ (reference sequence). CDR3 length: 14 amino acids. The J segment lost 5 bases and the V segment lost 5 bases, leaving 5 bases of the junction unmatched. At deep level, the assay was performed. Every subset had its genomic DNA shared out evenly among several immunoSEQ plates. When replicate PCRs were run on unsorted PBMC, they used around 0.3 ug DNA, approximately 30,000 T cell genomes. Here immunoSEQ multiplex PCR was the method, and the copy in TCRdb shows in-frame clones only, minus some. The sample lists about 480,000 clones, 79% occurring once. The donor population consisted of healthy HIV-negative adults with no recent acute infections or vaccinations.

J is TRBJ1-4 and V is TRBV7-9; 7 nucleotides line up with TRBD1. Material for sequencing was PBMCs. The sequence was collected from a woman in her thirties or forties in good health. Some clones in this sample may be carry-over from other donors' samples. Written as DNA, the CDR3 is TGTGCCAGCAGCCCCGGGACAGACAATGAAAAACTGTTTTTT. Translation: CASSPGTDNEKLFF.